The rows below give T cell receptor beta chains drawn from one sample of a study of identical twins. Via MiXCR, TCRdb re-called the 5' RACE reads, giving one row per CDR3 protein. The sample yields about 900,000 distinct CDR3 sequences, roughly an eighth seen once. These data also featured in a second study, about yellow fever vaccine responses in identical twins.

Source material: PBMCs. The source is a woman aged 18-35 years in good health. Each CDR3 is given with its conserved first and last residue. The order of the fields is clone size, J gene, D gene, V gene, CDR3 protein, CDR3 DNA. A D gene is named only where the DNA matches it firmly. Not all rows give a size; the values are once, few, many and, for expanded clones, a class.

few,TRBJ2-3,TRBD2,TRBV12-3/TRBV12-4,CASSRTSGGWDTQYF,TGTGCCAGCAGCCGGACTAGCGGGGGTTGGGATACGCAGTATTTT
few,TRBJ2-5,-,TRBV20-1,CSAPAGTPFETQYF,TGCAGTGCCCCAGCTGGGACGCCTTTCGAGACCCAGTACTTC
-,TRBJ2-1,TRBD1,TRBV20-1,CSGLSRQGTHEQFF,TGCAGTGGACTTTCCCGACAGGGAACCCATGAGCAGTTCTTC
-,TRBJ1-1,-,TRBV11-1,CASSFLSENTEAFF,TGTGCCAGCAGCTTTTTATCAGAGAACACTGAAGCTTTCTTT
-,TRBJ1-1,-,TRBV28,CASGRTPGVGTEAFF,TGTGCCAGCGGACGGACTCCGGGGGTGGGCACTGAAGCTTTCTTT
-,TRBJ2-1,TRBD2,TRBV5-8,CASSFPIAGPAYNEQFF,TGTGCCAGCAGCTTCCCCATAGCGGGACCCGCCTACAATGAGCAGTTCTTC
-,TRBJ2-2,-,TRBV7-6,CASSLYGGQEGGTGELFF,TGTGCCAGCAGCTTATATGGAGGACAGGAGGGGGGAACCGGGGAGCTGTTTTTT
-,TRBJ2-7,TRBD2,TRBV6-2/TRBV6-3,CASSKGLEASYEQYF,TGTGCCAGCAGTAAGGGACTAGAGGCATCCTACGAGCAGTACTTC
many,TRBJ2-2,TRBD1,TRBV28,CASSLGGQGPGELFF,TGTGCCAGCAGCCTAGGAGGACAGGGACCCGGGGAGCTGTTTTTT
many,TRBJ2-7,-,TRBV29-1,CSGGAGPMDYEQYF,TGCAGCGGCGGGGCGGGTCCTATGGACTACGAGCAGTACTTC
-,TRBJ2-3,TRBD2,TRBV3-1,CASSQDSPGLAVTDTQYF,TGTGCCAGCAGCCAAGATTCCCCGGGTCTAGCGGTCACAGATACGCAGTATTTT
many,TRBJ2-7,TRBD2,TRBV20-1,CSAGTSGRNEQYF,TGCAGTGCCGGGACTAGCGGGAGGAACGAGCAGTACTTC
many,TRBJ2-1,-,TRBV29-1,CSVELIVRVF,TGCAGCGTTGAACTAATTGTAAGGGTCTTC
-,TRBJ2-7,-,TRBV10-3,CAISESGRVYEQYF,TGTGCCATCAGTGAGTCGGGGCGGGTTTACGAGCAGTACTTC
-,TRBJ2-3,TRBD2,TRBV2,CASSDDSGYSTDTQYF,TGTGCCAGCAGCGACGATAGCGGGTATAGCACAGATACGCAGTATTTT
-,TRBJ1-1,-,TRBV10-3,CAISESGAPNTEAFF,TGTGCCATCAGTGAGTCGGGGGCTCCAAACACTGAAGCTTTCTTT
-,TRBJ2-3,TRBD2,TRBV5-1,CASSLEAGAATDTQYF,TGCGCCAGCAGCTTGGAAGCGGGGGCCGCCACAGATACGCAGTATTTT
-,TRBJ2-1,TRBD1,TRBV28,CASRSNRDRDNEFF,TGTGCCAGCAGATCCAACCGGGACAGGGACAACGAGTTCTTC
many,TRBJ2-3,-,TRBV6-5,CASSYLEGRDTQYF,TGTGCCAGCAGTTACCTAGAGGGTAGGGATACGCAGTATTTT
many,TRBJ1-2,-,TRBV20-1,CSARLTGGYGYTF,TGCAGTGCTAGACTAACAGGAGGCTATGGCTACACCTTC
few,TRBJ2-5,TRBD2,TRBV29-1,CSVEDTSGYQETQYF,TGCAGCGTTGAGGACACTAGCGGGTATCAAGAGACCCAGTACTTC
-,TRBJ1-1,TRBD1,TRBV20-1,CSAGTGVAEAFF,TGCAGTGCTGGGACAGGGGTCGCTGAAGCTTTCTTT
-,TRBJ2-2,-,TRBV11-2,CASSLGVAVELFF,TGTGCCAGCAGCCTAGGGGTTGCCGTGGAGCTGTTTTTT
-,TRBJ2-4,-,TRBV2,CASRTTGISKNIQYF,TGTGCCAGCAGAACGACAGGCATTTCAAAAAACATTCAGTACTTC
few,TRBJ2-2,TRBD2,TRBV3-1,CASSPRTSGRPWGTGELFF,TGTGCCAGCAGCCCCAGGACTAGCGGGAGGCCCTGGGGCACCGGGGAGCTGTTTTTT
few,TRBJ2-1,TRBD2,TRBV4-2,CASSQDLGLAGGGAYNEQFF,TGTGCCAGCAGCCAAGATCTCGGACTAGCGGGAGGTGGAGCTTACAATGAGCAGTTCTTC
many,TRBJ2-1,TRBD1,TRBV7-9,CASSRTGEGSYNEQFF,TGTGCCAGCAGCCGGACAGGGGAAGGGTCCTACAATGAGCAGTTCTTC
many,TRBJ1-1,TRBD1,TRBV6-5,CASSYDRATEAFF,TGTGCCAGCAGTTACGACAGGGCCACTGAAGCTTTCTTT
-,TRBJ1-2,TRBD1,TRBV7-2,CASSMDRTYGYTF,TGTGCCAGCAGCATGGACAGGACCTATGGCTACACCTTC
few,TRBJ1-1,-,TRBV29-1,CSGVGAGTEAFF,TGCAGCGGGGTGGGGGCCGGGACTGAAGCTTTCTTT
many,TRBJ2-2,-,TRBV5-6,CASSYLSGWDTGELFF,TGTGCCAGCAGCTACCTGTCCGGTTGGGACACCGGGGAGCTGTTTTTT
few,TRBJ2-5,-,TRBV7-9,CASSLAVGQQETQYF,TGTGCCAGCAGCTTAGCAGTTGGACAGCAAGAGACCCAGTACTTC
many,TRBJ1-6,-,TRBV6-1,CASFQSSYNSPLHF,TGTGCCAGCTTTCAGAGCTCCTATAATTCACCCCTCCACTTT
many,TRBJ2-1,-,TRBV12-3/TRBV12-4,CASSGATIYNEQFF,TGTGCCAGCTCCGGGGCCACGATATACAATGAGCAGTTCTTC
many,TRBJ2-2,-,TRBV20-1,CSASSGKHTGELFF,TGCAGTGCTAGTTCGGGGAAGCACACCGGGGAGCTGTTTTTT
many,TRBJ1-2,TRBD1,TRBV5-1,CASSPRTGNYGYTF,TGCGCCAGCAGCCCTCGGACAGGCAACTATGGCTACACCTTC
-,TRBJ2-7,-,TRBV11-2,CASSLERQTFNEQYF,TGTGCCAGCAGCTTAGAAAGACAGACTTTCAACGAGCAGTACTTC
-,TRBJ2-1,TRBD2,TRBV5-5,CASSLDSSSGRAYNEQFF,TGTGCCAGCAGCTTGGATTCGTCTAGCGGGAGAGCCTACAATGAGCAGTTCTTC
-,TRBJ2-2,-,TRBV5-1,CASSPHGQNTGELFF,TGCGCCAGCAGCCCCCACGGGCAGAACACCGGGGAGCTGTTTTTT
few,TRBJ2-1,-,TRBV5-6,CASSPLQGTVHNEQFF,TGTGCCAGCAGCCCCCTCCAAGGTACAGTCCACAATGAGCAGTTCTTC
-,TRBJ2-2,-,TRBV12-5,CASGLVQGSPNTGELFF,TGTGCTAGTGGTTTGGTACAAGGGAGTCCGAACACCGGGGAGCTGTTTTTT
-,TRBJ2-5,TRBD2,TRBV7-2,CASSPLSGGQETQYF,TGTGCCAGCAGCCCACTTAGCGGGGGCCAAGAGACCCAGTACTTC
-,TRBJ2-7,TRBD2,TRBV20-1,CSAREPSGLIYEQYF,TGCAGTGCTAGAGAGCCTAGCGGGCTCATTTACGAGCAGTACTTC
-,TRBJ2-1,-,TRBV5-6,CASKLGVFVLNEQFF,TGTGCCAGCAAGCTTGGGGTCTTTGTCCTCAATGAGCAGTTCTTC
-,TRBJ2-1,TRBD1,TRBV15,CATSRPGQGRTVNEQFF,TGTGCCACCAGCAGACCTGGACAGGGGAGAACGGTCAATGAGCAGTTCTTC
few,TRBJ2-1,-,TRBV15,CATSRGLVAEQFF,TGTGCCACCAGCAGAGGACTTGTGGCTGAGCAGTTCTTC
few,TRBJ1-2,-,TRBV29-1,CSVETREEGYTF,TGCAGCGTTGAGACCCGGGAGGAGGGCTACACCTTC
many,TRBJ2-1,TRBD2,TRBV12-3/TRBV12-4,CASSSGTTTYNEQFF,TGTGCCAGCAGCTCCGGGACTACAACCTACAATGAGCAGTTCTTC
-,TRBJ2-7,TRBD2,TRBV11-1,CASSLDNVAGGVRSYEQYF,TGTGCCAGCAGCTTAGATAATGTAGCGGGAGGAGTAAGGAGCTACGAGCAGTACTTC